This paragraph reports one T cell receptor beta chain. The sample originates from a study of siplizumab effects on memory and regulatory T cells. The table came from immunoSEQ multiplex PCR; TCRdb's copy has only in-frame clones and leaves some out. The sample gives around 100,000 clones, about 95% of which show up once; approximately 1.4% is in the top ten. The CDR3 spans 14 residues. V was trimmed by 2 bases and J by 2 bases, leaving 6 bases between them. Germline V lookup: CDR1 LNHNV, CDR2 YYDKDF (reference sequence). The sequencing sample was made of non-Treg CD4+ T cells sorted from blood. This clonotype originated in a human donor in good health. This chain connects TRBV15 to TRBJ2-2, with D maybe TRBD1 (5 bases). The CDR3 nucleotides read TGTGCCACCAGCAGACAGGGAAACACCGGGGAGCTGTTTTTT. Translation: CATSRQGNTGELFF. Full variable domain (outside the CDR3, taken from reference TRBV15 and TRBJ2-2): DAMVIQNPRYQVTQFGKPVTLSCSQTLNHNVMYWYQQKSSQAPKLLFHYYDKDFNNEADTPDNFQSRRPNTSFCFLDIRSPGLGDTAMYLCATSRQGNTGELFFGEGSRLTVL.